This TCR beta chain was sequenced during a study of OX40 agonist ivuxolimab in advanced cancers. Study in general: Each patient was given ivuxolimab into a vein every 2 weeks, at 0.01 to 10 mg/kg.

CDR3 length: 15 amino acids. In germline, CDR1 is SGHTA, CDR2 FQGNSA. V dropped 3 bases and J dropped 6 bases, with 14 bases sitting between them. Here immunoSEQ multiplex PCR was the method, and the copy in TCRdb shows in-frame clones only, minus some. The sample includes some 70,000 clones, about nine tenths seen only once; the top ten take around 0.31%. V is TRBV7-2 and J is TRBJ2-2; no clear D. The sequence was obtained from an adult with an advanced solid tumor such as melanoma, head and neck, liver or kidney cancer. The sample was CD4+ or CD8+ T cells sorted from blood, taken in a trial of the OX40 agonist ivuxolimab. The CDR3 is CASSFSSLWAGELFF. Written as DNA, the CDR3 is TGTGCCAGCAGCTTCTCGTCATTATGGGCCGGGGAGCTGTTTTTT.